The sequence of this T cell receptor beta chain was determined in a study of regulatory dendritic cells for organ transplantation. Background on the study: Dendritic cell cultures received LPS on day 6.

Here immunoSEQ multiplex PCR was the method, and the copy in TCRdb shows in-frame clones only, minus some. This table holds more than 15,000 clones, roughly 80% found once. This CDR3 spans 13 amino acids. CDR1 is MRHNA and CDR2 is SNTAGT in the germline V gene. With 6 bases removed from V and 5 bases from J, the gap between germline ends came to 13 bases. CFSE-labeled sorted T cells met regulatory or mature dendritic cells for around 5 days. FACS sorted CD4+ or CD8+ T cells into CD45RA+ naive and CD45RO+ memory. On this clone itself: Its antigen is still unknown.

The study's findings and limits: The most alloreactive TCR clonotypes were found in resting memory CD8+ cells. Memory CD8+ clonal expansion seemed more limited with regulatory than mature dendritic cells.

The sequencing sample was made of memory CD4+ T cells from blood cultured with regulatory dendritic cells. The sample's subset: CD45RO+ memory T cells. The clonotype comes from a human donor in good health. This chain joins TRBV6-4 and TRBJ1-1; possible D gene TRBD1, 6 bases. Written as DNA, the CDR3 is TGTGCCAGCAGCTCTTTAACAGGGACTGAAGCTTTCTTT. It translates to CASSSLTGTEAFF.